These 27 T cell receptor beta chains were sequenced from one sample in a study of beta chain features in type 1 diabetes. Notes on the study in general: TCRB CDR3 length was moderately but significantly reduced in all four CD4+ subsets of Type 1 diabetes patients.

Antigens of these TCRs are unknown. Of the isolated RNA, all was reverse transcribed, and so the sequenced material was expressed TCRB transcripts. Repertoires were generated with immunoSEQ multiplex PCR, while TCRdb's copy carries only in-frame clones and drops some. Here the sample spans approximately 250,000 clones, roughly a tenth being singletons. Sequencing was carried out using naive CD4+ T cells from blood. The source is a man aged 25 to 45 with type 1 diabetes.

This clone was counted a few times. CDR3 sequence reads: CASSYRPGQFF. CDR3 coding DNA: TGTGCCAGCAGTTACCGCCCGGGGCAGTTCTTC. The chain uses TRBV6-6 and TRBJ2-1; D is uncertain. This CDR3 contains 11 residues. Germline CDR1 MNHNY, CDR2 SVGAGI (reference sequence). The V gene lost 2 bases and the J gene lost 12 bases, with 8 bases spanning the gap.

This clone was counted between two and nine times. The chain links TRBV9 to TRBJ2-7; 7 positions agree with TRBD1. The CDR3 consists of 15 residues. Germline lookup yields CDR1 SGDLS and CDR2 YYNGEE. Trimming took 4 bases from V and 5 from J; bases not matched to a gene: 12. As DNA, the CDR3 is TGTGCCAGCAGCAAAACAGGGGTAGGAGAGGACGAGCAGTACTTC. Protein sequence: CASSKTGVGEDEQYF.

This clone showed up just a few times. This chain joins TRBV18 and TRBJ2-3; D may be TRBD2 (5 bases). The CDR3 covers 16 residues. Looked up from germline, CDR1 is KGHSH and CDR2 is LQKENI. Trimming cost V 2 bases and J 0 bases, with 12 bases left between them. Here the CDR3 reads CASSPSMGRSTDTQYF. CDR3 DNA: TGTGCCAGCTCACCAAGCATGGGGAGAAGCACAGATACGCAGTATTTT.

This clone came up a few times. This rearrangement joins TRBV7-2 to TRBJ2-5, with a possible D match to TRBD1 (6 bases). Trimming shortened V by 2 bases and J by 0 bases, and 10 bases separated the two germline ends. The CDR3 sequence is 15 residues long. Germline V gene sequence: CDR1 SGHTA, CDR2 FQGNSA. The chain's CDR3 is CASSLQTGNQETQYF. The CDR3 coding sequence is TGTGCCAGCAGCTTACAAACAGGGAACCAAGAGACCCAGTACTTC.

The chain links TRBV5-1 to TRBJ2-3; maybe TRBD1 (6 bases). The CDR3 sequence is 13 residues long. The V gene lost 7 bases and the J gene lost 5 bases, with 14 bases spanning the gap. Germline V gives CDR1 SGHRS, CDR2 YFSETQ. For the CDR3, the DNA is TGCGCCAGCTCATCAGGGGCGCAAGATACGCAGTATTTT. Protein sequence: CASSSGAQDTQYF.

The J gene is TRBJ2-7, the V gene TRBV11-1; D call uncertain. The CDR3 runs to 12 residues. Germline V gene lookup returns CDR1 SGHAT and CDR2 FQDESV (reference sequence). The V and J ends lost 2 bases and 7 bases respectively, with 9 bases between them. The CDR3, as DNA: TGTGCCAGCAGCTTACCGTTGCGGGAGCAGTACTTC. This encodes CASSLPLREQYF.

This chain connects TRBV19 to TRBJ2-2; D is perhaps TRBD2 (7 bases). Germline V CDR1 and CDR2: LNHDA, SQIVND (reference sequence). V gave up 6 bases and J gave up 7 bases, with 15 bases separating them. The CDR3 is 14 amino acids. This CDR3 reads CASRGRGGFGELFF. CDR3 nucleotides: TGTGCCAGTAGGGGCAGGGGAGGGTTCGGGGAGCTGTTTTTT.

This rearrangement joins TRBV12-5 to TRBJ2-3; D remains ambiguous. The length of the CDR3 is 12 residues. Per germline, CDR1 LGHNT and CDR2 FRNRAP. V was pared by 2 bases and J by 6 bases, with 6 bases between. The DNA for the CDR3 is TGTGCTAGTGGTTTGCCCAGGGATACGCAGTATTTT. Its protein product is CASGLPRDTQYF.

This clone was observed a few times. The chain employs TRBV2 and TRBJ1-5; D remains unclear. CDR3 length equals 15 residues. The ends were cut back, 4 bases at V and 6 bases at J, with 16 bases in the middle. CDR1 is SNHLY, CDR2 FYNNEI, per germline. The DNA for the CDR3 is TGTGCCAGCAGTGCCCAGTCAGTATCGGGTCAGCCCCAGCATTTT. It codes for CASSAQSVSGQPQHF.

The rearrangement links TRBV9 to TRBJ2-1, with D possibly TRBD2 on 6 matching bases. Germline-derived CDR1 and CDR2 are SGDLS and YYNGEE. Trimming stripped 2 bases from V and 15 bases from J, with 18 bases between. The length of the CDR3 is 13 residues. The CDR3 nucleotides are TGTGCCAGCAGCGTCGAAGGTCGGGGGACGAGGTTCTTC. It codes for CASSVEGRGTRFF.

This clone came up a few times. The junction departs from germline at one end; a sequencing error may be responsible. This chain joins TRBV29-1 and TRBJ2-3; 9 nucleotides agree with TRBD2. Germline V gene sequence: CDR1 SQVTM, CDR2 ANQGSEA. The CDR3 is 13 amino acids. CDR3 DNA: TGCAGCGGAGCCGGGACTAGCAAAGATACGCAGTATTTT. This gives the protein CSGAGTSKDTQYF.

This clone was counted only a few times. V usage is TRBV29-1 and J usage is TRBJ2-3, with 8 positions matching TRBD1. There are 15 residues in the CDR3. Germline trimming cut 8 bases from V and 2 bases from J; bases unmatched to any gene: 12. Germline CDR1 SQVTM, CDR2 ANQGSEA. DNA of the CDR3: TGCAGCACAAGAAAGGGTCAGGGGGCCACAGATACGCAGTATTTT. This gives the protein CSTRKGQGATDTQYF.

In this sample, this clone turned up a few times. This chain uses TRBV7-2 with TRBJ2-1, with 12 bases identical to TRBD2. This CDR3 is 15 amino acids long. The V gene end was trimmed by 1 base and the J gene end by 12 bases; junction bases not matched to a gene: 7. Germline V gene data show CDR1 as SGHTA and CDR2 as FQGNSA. CDR3 sequence reads: CASSLVSSGGAGQFF. The DNA of the CDR3 is TGTGCCAGCAGCTTAGTATCTAGCGGGGGGGCAGGGCAGTTCTTC. The full variable domain, completed using reference TRBV7-2 and TRBJ2-1, is GAGVSQSPSNKVTEKGKDVELRCDPISGHTALYWYRQSLGQGLEFLIYFQGNSAPDKSGLPSDRFSAERTGGSVSTLTIQRTQQEDSAVYLCASSLVSSGGAGQFFGPGTRLTVL.

The V and J genes are TRBV7-6 and TRBJ2-2; D is perhaps TRBD1 (5 bases). The V and J ends lost 0 bases and 7 bases respectively, with 12 bases between them. The CDR3 has 15 residues. Germline CDR1 reads SGHVS; CDR2 reads FNYEAQ. CDR3 sequence (DNA): TGTGCCAGCAGCTTAGCAGGCAGGGCTAACGGGGAGCTGTTTTTT. This gives the protein CASSLAGRANGELFF.

This clone was counted between two and nine times. The rearrangement uses TRBV5-1 and TRBJ2-1; TRBD1 might be the D (5 bases). The CDR3 totals 14 residues. Trimming cost V 4 bases and J 4 bases, with 12 bases left between them. CDR1 and CDR2 from the germline V gene are SGHRS and YFSETQ. The DNA for the CDR3 is TGCGCCAGCAGCCGTTTAGACAGTTACAATGAGCAGTTCTTC. Protein: CASSRLDSYNEQFF.

The rearrangement uses TRBV28 and TRBJ2-7, with D perhaps TRBD1 (5 bases). V was cut by 1 base and J by 5 bases, with 9 bases left in between. The germline gives CDR1 MDHEN, CDR2 SYDVKM. The CDR3 contains 13 residues. Here the CDR3 reads CASSLYDRDEQYF. The CDR3 DNA reads TGTGCCAGCAGTTTATATGACAGAGACGAGCAGTACTTC.

V gene TRBV19 combines with J gene TRBJ2-3, with 10 nucleotides matching TRBD2. The V and J ends lost 1 base and 6 bases, in that order; junction bases with no gene match: 4. Germline CDR1 and CDR2: LNHDA and SQIVND (reference sequence). This CDR3 contains 15 residues. In DNA form, the CDR3 reads TGTGCCAGTAGTATAGGCCTAGCGGGGGACGATACGCAGTATTTT. Its protein product is CASSIGLAGDDTQYF.

The chain links TRBV20-1 to TRBJ2-7; D call uncertain. CDR1 and CDR2 from the germline V gene are DFQATT and SNEGSKA (reference sequence). The CDR3 extends over 11 amino acids. V was pared by 6 bases and J by 4 bases, with 10 bases between. The CDR3 is CSACTVYEQYF. CDR3 nucleotide sequence: TGCAGTGCCTGTACAGTTTACGAGCAGTACTTC.

The rearrangement joins TRBV7-2 to TRBJ2-5, with TRBD1 identical over 11 bases. The V gene's germline CDR1 is SGHTA and CDR2 FQGNSA. This CDR3 is built from 16 residues. The V gene end was trimmed by 0 bases and the J gene end by 5 bases; junction bases not matched to a gene: 5. CDR3 amino acids: CASSLAGQGALETQYF. The DNA for the CDR3 is TGTGCCAGCAGCTTAGCAGGACAGGGGGCTTTGGAGACCCAGTACTTC.

The chain is built from TRBV7-9 and TRBJ2-5, with D tentatively TRBD2 (7 bases). This CDR3 contains 15 residues. Trimming cost V 2 bases and J 5 bases, with 15 bases left between them. Germline CDR1 and CDR2: SEHNR and FQNEAQ (reference sequence). CDR3 nucleotides: TGTGCCAGCAGCTTACCGGCGGGGGCAGGGGAGACCCAGTACTTC. Translation: CASSLPAGAGETQYF.

This clone showed up just a few times. The chain uses TRBV5-6 and TRBJ2-3; TRBD1 matches at 10 bases. The CDR3 contains 15 residues. Germline CDR1 and CDR2: SGHDT and YYEEEE. The V gene end was trimmed by 0 bases and the J gene end by 4 bases; junction bases not matched to a gene: 2. CDR3 sequence reads: CASSLVGQGADTQYF. CDR3 nucleotides: TGTGCCAGCAGCTTGGTCGGACAGGGGGCAGATACGCAGTATTTT.

A few counts support this clone. This chain connects TRBV25-1 to TRBJ1-2; D perhaps matches TRBD1 (5 bases). The CDR3 has 15 residues. The germline gives CDR1 MGHDK, CDR2 SYGVNS. V lost 7 bases and J 3 bases, leaving 18 bases between the germline ends. The CDR3 loop is CASTTGVGPYYGYTF. In DNA, the CDR3 is TGTGCCAGCACCACGGGGGTCGGTCCCTACTATGGCTACACCTTC.

The chain carries TRBV29-1 and TRBJ1-3, with no clear D. Trimming took off 3 bases at V and 4 bases at J, with 7 bases between the two ends. The CDR3 is 12 residues long. From germline, CDR1 is SQVTM and CDR2 ANQGSEA. CDR3 coding DNA: TGCAGCGTTGATAACGGGGGAAACACCATATATTTT. Encoded protein: CSVDNGGNTIYF.

The table lists this clone with a few counts. This rearrangement joins TRBV9 to TRBJ1-1; D is uncertain. V lost 6 bases to trimming and J lost 0 bases, with 6 bases between them. The length of the CDR3 is 12 residues. Germline V gene sequence: CDR1 SGDLS, CDR2 YYNGEE. As DNA, the CDR3 is TGTGCCAGCACGCAGGTGAACACTGAAGCTTTCTTT. Its translation: CASTQVNTEAFF.

In this sample, this clone turned up once. V gene TRBV12-5 combines with J gene TRBJ2-6; D gene uncertain. Germline values: CDR1 LGHNT, CDR2 FRNRAP. The CDR3 is 15 amino acids. With 0 bases removed from V and 0 bases from J, the gap between germline ends came to 3 bases. CDR3 sequence (DNA): TGTGCTAGTGGTTTGGTACTCTCTGGGGCCAACGTCCTGACTTTC. This gives the protein CASGLVLSGANVLTF. Complete variable domain (other parts from reference TRBV12-5 and TRBJ2-6): DARVTQTPRHKVTEMGQEVTMRCQPILGHNTVFWYRQTMMQGLELLAYFRNRAPLDDSGMPKDRFSAEMPDATLATLKIQPSEPRDSAVYFCASGLVLSGANVLTFGAGSRLTVL.

This clone was observed a few times. The J gene is TRBJ2-1, the V gene TRBV9; D is uncertain. The germline gives CDR1 SGDLS, CDR2 YYNGEE. Trimming removed 0 bases from V and 5 bases from J, with 12 bases in between. The CDR3 length is 15 residues. The CDR3 spells CASSVGVEADNEQFF. CDR3 bases: TGTGCCAGCAGCGTAGGAGTAGAGGCGGACAATGAGCAGTTCTTC.

The rearrangement joins TRBV7-9 to TRBJ2-7; 10 nucleotides line up with TRBD1. CDR1 is SEHNR, CDR2 FQNEAQ, per germline (reference sequence). CDR3 length: 15 residues. J gave up 3 bases and V 5 bases, and 7 bases lay outside the gene matches. CDR3 DNA sequence: TGTGCCAGCAGCGGTGGGACAGGGGTTGGCTACGAGCAGTACTTC. Residues: CASSGGTGVGYEQYF.